This TCR beta chain was captured by sequencing in a study of blood T cell repertoires in COVID-19. Study-level background: COVID-19 samples, acute and convalescent, were from the United States, Italy and Spain.

CDR1 is MNHNS and CDR2 is SASEGT in the germline V gene. V shed 2 bases and J shed 4 bases, with 8 bases lying between them. The CDR3 has 13 amino acids. Using immunoSEQ multiplex PCR, the repertoire was profiled, and TCRdb retains in-frame clones only, with some absent. Here the sample spans approximately 75,000 clones, approximately 86% being singletons. The chain joins TRBV6-1 to TRBJ1-2; D is unclear. This clonotype originated in a man between 50 and 59 years old with acute or convalescent COVID-19. The sequenced material came from peripheral blood. In DNA, the CDR3 is TGTGCCAGCAGTGAATCCAGAATCTATGGCTACACCTTC. This translates into CASSESRIYGYTF.